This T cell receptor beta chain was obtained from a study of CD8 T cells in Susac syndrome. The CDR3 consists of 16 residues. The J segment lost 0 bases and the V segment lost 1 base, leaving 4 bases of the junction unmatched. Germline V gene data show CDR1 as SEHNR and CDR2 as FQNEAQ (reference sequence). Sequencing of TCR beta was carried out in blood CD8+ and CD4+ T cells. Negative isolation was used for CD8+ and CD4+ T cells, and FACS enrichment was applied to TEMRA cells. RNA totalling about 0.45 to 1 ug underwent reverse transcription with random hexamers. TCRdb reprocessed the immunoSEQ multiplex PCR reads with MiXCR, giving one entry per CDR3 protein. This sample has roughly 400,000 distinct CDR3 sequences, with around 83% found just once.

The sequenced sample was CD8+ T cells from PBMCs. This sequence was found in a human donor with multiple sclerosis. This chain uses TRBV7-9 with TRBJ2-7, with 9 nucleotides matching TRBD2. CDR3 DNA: TGTGCCAGCAGCTTAGGGAGCGGGGGGCACTCCTACGAGCAGTACTTC. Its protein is CASSLGSGGHSYEQYF.